The rows below give T cell receptor beta chains drawn from one sample of a study of tumor-infiltrating lymphocytes in primary liver carcinoma. Each CDR3 protein is one row after TCRdb ran MiXCR on the multiplex PCR reads. The sample consists of tens of thousands of distinct CDR3 sequences, over 70% of them appearing once. Source material: liver tumor tissue from sampling region 2. The receptors here all came from a man between 35 and 55 years old with primary liver carcinoma and hepatitis B virus infection. Both conserved end residues are part of each CDR3. A D gene is named only where the DNA matches it firmly. Clone size, where shown, is once, few, many, or a class for clones that have expanded.

j_call: TRBJ1-6
d_call: NA
clone_size: NA
v_call: TRBV6-5
cdr3_nt: TGTGCCAGCAGTTTGGCAGGGGATCCTAATTCATCCCTCCACTTT
cdr3_aa: CASSLAGDPNSSLHF

j_call: TRBJ2-3
d_call: TRBD2
clone_size: NA
v_call: TRBV11-2
cdr3_nt: TGTGCCAGCAGTTTAGAAGGACTAGAGTGGACAGATACGCAGTATTTT
cdr3_aa: CASSLEGLEWTDTQYF

j_call: TRBJ2-7
d_call: TRBD2
clone_size: NA
v_call: TRBV6-1
cdr3_nt: TGTACCAGCAGGGAGGGGAGGAGATATGACGAGCAGTACTTC
cdr3_aa: CTSREGRRYDEQYF

j_call: TRBJ2-3
d_call: NA
clone_size: once
v_call: TRBV30
cdr3_nt: TGTGTCTGGACTCGCGACATCACAGATACGCAGTATTTT
cdr3_aa: CVWTRDITDTQYF

j_call: TRBJ2-7
d_call: NA
clone_size: NA
v_call: TRBV6-1
cdr3_nt: TGTGCCGGCAGTGTAATGCCACACCGGGGTGACGAGCAGTACTTC
cdr3_aa: CAGSVMPHRGDEQYF

j_call: TRBJ2-1
d_call: NA
clone_size: NA
v_call: TRBV28
cdr3_nt: TGTGCCTGCTGCCCACCCAGGGTCTACAATGAGCAGTTCTTC
cdr3_aa: CACCPPRVYNEQFF

j_call: TRBJ2-3
d_call: NA
clone_size: few
v_call: TRBV28
cdr3_nt: TGTGCCAGCAGTTTCTCGACAGATACGCAGTATTTT
cdr3_aa: CASSFSTDTQYF

j_call: TRBJ2-3
d_call: NA
clone_size: many
v_call: TRBV4-1
cdr3_nt: TGCGCCAGCAGCCATGCCAAAATGTATGGGGCAGATACGCAGTATTTT
cdr3_aa: CASSHAKMYGADTQYF

j_call: TRBJ1-1
d_call: NA
clone_size: NA
v_call: TRBV4-2
cdr3_nt: TGTGCCAGCAACCAAGGCAGGACGGTGAACACTGAAGCTTTCTTT
cdr3_aa: CASNQGRTVNTEAFF

j_call: TRBJ2-3
d_call: TRBD2
clone_size: NA
v_call: TRBV29-1
cdr3_nt: TGCAGCGTCGCTCCTAGCGGGGACACGGATACGCATTATTTT
cdr3_aa: CSVAPSGDTDTHYF

j_call: TRBJ2-7
d_call: NA
clone_size: many
v_call: TRBV7-8
cdr3_nt: TGTGCCAGCAGCTTAGGGACGGACAACTACGAGCAGTACTTC
cdr3_aa: CASSLGTDNYEQYF

j_call: TRBJ2-7
d_call: NA
clone_size: many
v_call: TRBV5-6
cdr3_nt: TGTGCCAGCAGCCCATGGCCGGGGTCCTACGAGCAGTACTTC
cdr3_aa: CASSPWPGSYEQYF

j_call: TRBJ2-1
d_call: NA
clone_size: NA
v_call: TRBV12-3/TRBV12-4
cdr3_nt: TGTGCCAGCAGCCCCTTCGGACTAACGTGGGGCAATGAGCAGTTCTTC
cdr3_aa: CASSPFGLTWGNEQFF

j_call: TRBJ2-7
d_call: TRBD1
clone_size: once
v_call: TRBV19
cdr3_nt: TGTGCCAGTAGATCCGGACAGGGGGTGTACGAGCGGTACTTC
cdr3_aa: CASRSGQGVYERYF

j_call: TRBJ2-7
d_call: NA
clone_size: NA
v_call: TRBV20-1
cdr3_nt: TGCAGTCCGGCGGGGAGCGAAACCTACGAGCAGTACTTC
cdr3_aa: CSPAGSETYEQYF

j_call: TRBJ2-1
d_call: TRBD2
clone_size: NA
v_call: TRBV29-1
cdr3_nt: TGCAGCGTTGAAATCTGGCGGGAGTTGCACCATAAGAATATAACCAATGAGCAGTTCTTC
cdr3_aa: CSVEIWRELHHKNITNEQFF

j_call: TRBJ2-1
d_call: NA
clone_size: NA
v_call: TRBV4-1
cdr3_nt: TGCACCAGTATCCAAGTTTCTAGCAGCTCAAGGGAGCAGTTCTTC
cdr3_aa: CTSIQVSSSSREQFF

j_call: TRBJ2-3
d_call: NA
clone_size: many
v_call: TRBV29-1
cdr3_nt: TGCAGCGTAGCGGAGGGGGGAGACACAGATACGCAGTATTTT
cdr3_aa: CSVAEGGDTDTQYF

j_call: TRBJ2-1
d_call: TRBD2
clone_size: NA
v_call: TRBV2
cdr3_nt: TGTGCCAGCAGCCCACTAGCGGGAGGACTCAATGAGCAGTTCTTC
cdr3_aa: CASSPLAGGLNEQFF

j_call: TRBJ1-5
d_call: TRBD1
clone_size: many
v_call: TRBV5-4
cdr3_nt: TGTGCCAGCAGCTTGGGGGGACAGGGGAGCAATCAGCCCCAGCATTTT
cdr3_aa: CASSLGGQGSNQPQHF

j_call: TRBJ2-3
d_call: NA
clone_size: NA
v_call: TRBV18
cdr3_nt: TGTGCCAGCTCTAATGGTCCAGCTGGAGACGCAGATACGCAGTATTTT
cdr3_aa: CASSNGPAGDADTQYF

j_call: TRBJ2-1
d_call: TRBD2
clone_size: NA
v_call: TRBV11-2
cdr3_nt: TGTGCCAGCAGCTTAGCTAGCGGATACGATGAGCAGCTCTTC
cdr3_aa: CASSLASGYDEQLF

j_call: TRBJ2-1
d_call: NA
clone_size: once
v_call: TRBV29-1
cdr3_nt: TGCAGTGTTGAACCACTAGCTGCCTACGACAAAGAGCAGTTCTTC
cdr3_aa: CSVEPLAAYDKEQFF

j_call: TRBJ2-5
d_call: NA
clone_size: NA
v_call: TRBV7-8
cdr3_nt: TGTGCCAGCAGCTTACGGAGGGCCCGAAAGACCCAGTACTTC
cdr3_aa: CASSLRRARKTQYF

j_call: TRBJ2-1
d_call: NA
clone_size: NA
v_call: TRBV29-1
cdr3_nt: TGCAGCGTTGTTATAGCGGCTGCGCAGCAGTTCTTC
cdr3_aa: CSVVIAAAQQFF

j_call: TRBJ2-3
d_call: NA
clone_size: once
v_call: TRBV12-3/TRBV12-4
cdr3_nt: TGTGCCAGCAGTCTACTAGGGGGGTCCGGGCCAGACACGCAGTATTTT
cdr3_aa: CASSLLGGSGPDTQYF

j_call: TRBJ2-4
d_call: NA
clone_size: NA
v_call: TRBV12-3/TRBV12-4
cdr3_nt: TGTGCCAGCGGGCCCCGGACAGAAATGGCCAAAAACGTTCAGTACTTC
cdr3_aa: CASGPRTEMAKNVQYF

j_call: TRBJ2-5
d_call: TRBD1
clone_size: NA
v_call: TRBV28
cdr3_nt: TGTGACAGCAGATCTACAGGGGAGGAGACCCAGTACTTC
cdr3_aa: CDSRSTGEETQYF

j_call: TRBJ2-7
d_call: TRBD1
clone_size: once
v_call: TRBV11-2
cdr3_nt: TGTACCAGCAGCTCAGGCAGGGGGCTTACCTACGAGCTGTACTTC
cdr3_aa: CTSSSGRGLTYELYF

j_call: TRBJ1-4
d_call: NA
clone_size: NA
v_call: TRBV11-2
cdr3_nt: TGTGCCAGCAGTTTAGGGGTTGGGGACGAAAAATTGTTTTTT
cdr3_aa: CASSLGVGDEKLFF

j_call: TRBJ2-5
d_call: TRBD1
clone_size: NA
v_call: TRBV12-3/TRBV12-4
cdr3_nt: TGTGCCAGCAGTACCCGGGACAGGGAATCCCAGGAGACCCAGTACTTC
cdr3_aa: CASSTRDRESQETQYF